Each of the 14 T cell receptor beta chains below was sequenced from the same sample in a study of cytomegalovirus exposure and HLA in healthy donors. Use of 60 Vbeta and 13 Jbeta primers characterized the PCR. Libraries were prepared by immunoSEQ multiplex PCR; TCRdb keeps only in-frame clonotypes and omits some of them. The data contain 85,000 to 100,000 clones, less than 80% of them seen just once; the ten biggest clones take up approximately 4%. Material: PBMCs. Every receptor here comes from a woman between 35 and 50 years old in good health and CMV-seropositive.

The chain couples TRBV7-9 to TRBJ1-1; D might be TRBD1 (6 bases). V was cut by 5 bases and J by 6 bases, with 10 bases left in between. The V gene's germline CDR1 is SEHNR and CDR2 FQNEAQ (reference sequence). The CDR3 spans 12 residues. CDR3 sequence: CASSGTSAEAFF. The CDR3 DNA reads as TGTGCCAGCAGCGGGACAAGCGCTGAAGCTTTCTTT.

The J gene is TRBJ1-5, the V gene TRBV27; tentatively, D is TRBD1 (5 bases). Germline V gene lookup returns CDR1 MNHEY and CDR2 SMNVEV (reference sequence). This CDR3 spans 15 amino acids. Deletions cut 6 bases from V and 11 bases from J, with 23 bases between. The CDR3 reads CASRRSMEGDLTQHF. Here the CDR3 DNA reads TGTGCCAGCAGACGTTCGATGGAAGGGGATCTGACCCAGCATTTT.

This sequence joins TRBV7-6 and TRBJ2-3; D unresolved. The germline V gene encodes CDR1 SGHVS and CDR2 FNYEAQ. The CDR3 is 15 amino acids. The germline V and J ends were trimmed by 1 base and 0 bases, with 8 bases remaining between them. CDR3 loop: CASSLGALSTDTQYF. Written as DNA, the CDR3 is TGTGCCAGCAGCTTAGGGGCGTTGAGCACAGATACGCAGTATTTT.

The chain couples TRBV11-3 to TRBJ2-5, with TRBD2 matching over 13 bases. Germline V lookup: CDR1 SGHNT, CDR2 YENEEA. The V and J ends lost 1 base and 5 bases, in that order; junction bases with no gene match: 10. The length of the CDR3 is 18 residues. The CDR3: CASSLAHGLAGVRETQYF. The CDR3 DNA reads TGTGCCAGCAGCTTAGCGCACGGACTAGCGGGAGTGAGGGAGACCCAGTACTTC.

The table lists this clone with a few counts. The chain uses TRBV6-1 and TRBJ2-2, with 10 bases identical to TRBD2. The CDR3 covers 15 residues. V lost 6 bases, J lost 3 bases, and 4 bases stayed unmatched. Germline V gene sequence: CDR1 MNHNS, CDR2 SASEGT. The CDR3 nucleotides are TGTGCCAGCAGAAGACTAGCGGGTGACACCGGGGAGCTGTTTTTT. Its protein product is CASRRLAGDTGELFF.

The genes are TRBV28 and TRBJ2-2; D gene uncertain. The CDR3 covers 13 residues. CDR1 MDHEN and CDR2 SYDVKM come from the germline V gene. The V end lost 6 bases, the J end lost 5 bases, and 10 bases lay between the germline ends. CDR3 coding DNA: TGTGCCAGCAGATTAACTTGGACCGGGGAGCTGTTTTTT. This encodes CASRLTWTGELFF.

CDR3 protein: CASSLVDRRGGEAFF. The CDR3 region has the DNA TGTGCCAGCAGCTTAGTGGACCGAAGGGGGGGTGAAGCTTTCTTT. The chain carries TRBV7-9 and TRBJ1-1, with D possibly matching TRBD1 (6 bases). The CDR3 covers 15 residues. Germline V gives CDR1 SEHNR, CDR2 FQNEAQ (reference sequence). Trimming shortened V by 1 base and J by 7 bases, and 16 bases separated the two germline ends.

The chain employs TRBV21-1 and TRBJ2-2; no DNA check was done on the table's D call, TRBD2. TRBV21-1 is deemed a pseudogene. The CDR3 spans 16 residues. The CDR3 region has the DNA TGTGCCAGCAGCAAGCTAGCGGGAGGGCCTGTCGGGGAGCTGTTTTTT. Its protein is CASSKLAGGPVGELFF.

The V gene is TRBV14, the J gene TRBJ2-3, with a weak D call TRBD2 (5 bases). V lost 0 bases and J lost 3, with 16 bases in between. This CDR3 is 17 amino acids long. Germline values: CDR1 SGHDN, CDR2 FVKESK. The CDR3 here is CASSQDRAGLGTDTQYF. CDR3 sequence (DNA): TGTGCCAGCAGCCAAGATCGGGCGGGCTTAGGGACAGATACGCAGTATTTT.

This rearrangement joins TRBV2 to TRBJ2-1; TRBD2 matches 10 bases. Germline values: CDR1 SNHLY, CDR2 FYNNEI. Losses at the gene ends were 5 bases for V and 9 bases for J; bases not matched to a gene: 13. This CDR3 spans 16 amino acids. In nucleotides, the CDR3 is TGTGCCAGCAGTAAAGAGGGACTAGCGTCGGCTGGTGAGCAGTTCTTC. Translation: CASSKEGLASAGEQFF.

The chain joins TRBV28 to TRBJ1-4; TRBD1 is a possible D gene (5 bases). CDR3 length: 14 residues. Germline lookup yields CDR1 MDHEN and CDR2 SYDVKM. The V and J ends lost 5 bases and 7 bases respectively, with 14 bases between them. CDR3 bases: TGTGCCAGCAGTACGCCAGGGCCGCTTGAAAAACTGTTTTTT. Translation: CASSTPGPLEKLFF.

The rearrangement uses TRBV29-1 and TRBJ2-5, with 8 bases matching TRBD2. V lost 6 bases, J lost 4 bases, and 13 bases stayed unmatched. Germline V gene data show CDR1 as SQVTM and CDR2 as ANQGSEA. The CDR3 is made up of 15 amino acids. CDR3 bases: TGCAGCGTCCAGAAACCCAGCGGGAGAGGAGAGACCCAGTACTTC. This translates into CSVQKPSGRGETQYF.

This clone was counted a single time. The chain recombines TRBV29-1 with TRBJ2-7; 7 positions match TRBD1. The CDR3 sequence is 13 residues long. CDR1 and CDR2 (germline): SQVTM, ANQGSEA. The V segment lost 4 bases and the J segment 3 bases; nucleotides outside the gene matches: 6. CDR3 sequence: CSVAWTGGYEQYF. In DNA, the CDR3 is TGCAGCGTTGCTTGGACAGGAGGCTACGAGCAGTACTTC.

The chain uses TRBV29-1 and TRBJ1-2; possibly TRBD1 for D (6 bases). CDR1 is SQVTM, CDR2 ANQGSEA, per germline. The CDR3 is 13 residues long. V was shortened by 4 bases and J by 3 bases, with 12 bases between the two germline ends. The CDR3 DNA reads TGCAGCGTTGGTGACAGGCAATACTATGGCTACACCTTC. Translated, it gives CSVGDRQYYGYTF. Drawing the rest from reference TRBV29-1 and TRBJ1-2, the complete variable domain is SAVISQKPSRDICQRGTSLTIQCQVDSQVTMMFWYRQQPGQSLTLIATANQGSEATYESGFVIDKFPISRPNLTFSTLTVSNMSPEDSSIYLCSVGDRQYYGYTFGSGTRLTVV.